Below are 19 T cell receptor beta chains sequenced from a single sample in a study of Graves' ophthalmopathy and Graves' hyperthyroidism. Amplified TCR beta CDR3 regions were obtained using RNA transcripts as template. Following a first-round RT-PCR that used HTBI primers, a second-round multiplex PCR was carried out. In TCRdb, the multiplex PCR reads were re-called with MiXCR into one record per CDR3 protein. The sample has 350,000 to 400,000 distinct CDR3 sequences; 15% are singletons. Sequencing input: peripheral blood. The receptors originated from a woman aged 18-29 years with stable Graves' hyperthyroidism.

The table lists this clonotype with many counts. J is TRBJ1-2 and V is TRBV6-1, with 7 bases matching TRBD1. The CDR3 sequence is 14 residues long. The J segment lost 5 bases and the V segment lost 6 bases, leaving 9 bases of the junction unmatched. Per germline, CDR1 MNHNS and CDR2 SASEGT. CDR3: CASSWATGEYGYTF. In DNA form, the CDR3 reads TGTGCCAGCAGCTGGGCAACAGGGGAATATGGCTACACCTTC.

At least ten counts were recorded for this clonotype. The rearrangement links TRBV12-3 or TRBV12-4 to TRBJ1-2, with 8 nucleotides matching TRBD1. CDR3 size: 15 residues. Trimming removed 5 bases from V and 7 bases from J; junction bases left unmatched: 12. The CDR3 here is CASSPDRARAGGYTF. As DNA, the CDR3 is TGTGCCAGCAGTCCGGACAGGGCTAGGGCCGGTGGCTACACCTTC.

A few counts support this clonotype. This chain uses TRBV10-3 with TRBJ2-2, with 9 bases lining up with TRBD1. The V segment lost 6 bases and the J segment 2 bases; nucleotides outside the gene matches: 4. Germline values: CDR1 ENHRY, CDR2 SYGVKD. This CDR3 has 15 amino acids. CDR3 sequence (DNA): TGTGCCATCAGAACGGGACAGGGTAACACCGGGGAGCTGTTTTTT. It specifies CAIRTGQGNTGELFF.

Worth noting for this clonotype: A single base separates this from a much larger clone, so it may be a read error. The chain has TRBV6-1 and TRBJ2-7; no reliable D call. V lost 10 bases and J 3 bases, leaving 10 bases between the germline ends. Germline loops: CDR1 MNHNS, CDR2 SASEGT. This CDR3 is 11 amino acids long. The CDR3 region has the DNA TGTGCCAAGAGTCTGGGCTACGAGCAGTACTTC. As protein: CAKSLGYEQYF.

This clonotype was seen more than once but under ten times. V usage is TRBV12-3 or TRBV12-4 and J usage is TRBJ1-1, with 7 positions matching TRBD1. The CDR3 is 15 amino acids. Trimming at V came to 3 bases and at J to 0 bases, leaving 4 bases not matched to a gene. The CDR3 loop is CASSFGGQMNTEAFF. As DNA, the CDR3 is TGTGCCAGCAGTTTCGGGGGACAGATGAACACTGAAGCTTTCTTT.

This chain joins TRBV2 and TRBJ1-2; D perhaps matches TRBD1 (5 bases). V lost 6 bases and J 6 bases, leaving 17 bases between the germline ends. The CDR3 runs to 14 residues. Germline V gives CDR1 SNHLY, CDR2 FYNNEI. The CDR3 here is CASSSPTGRDGYTF. The CDR3 DNA reads as TGTGCCAGCAGCAGTCCTACAGGAAGAGATGGCTACACCTTC.

This clonotype appeared many times. V usage is TRBV6-2 or TRBV6-3 and J usage is TRBJ2-6; 8 bases line up with TRBD1. This CDR3 contains 18 residues. The V and J ends lost 7 bases and 1 base, in that order; junction bases with no gene match: 12. Germline CDR1 MNHEY, CDR2 SVGEGT. CDR3 in DNA: TGTGCCAGCACCCAATTCTGGGACAGGACGTCTGGGGCCAACGTCCTGACTTTC. Translation: CASTQFWDRTSGANVLTF.

There are many counts of this clonotype. The chain has TRBV5-1 and TRBJ2-7; D is tentatively TRBD1 or TRBD2 (5 bases each). The CDR3 is 16 amino acids. In germline, CDR1 is SGHRS, CDR2 YFSETQ. V shed 3 bases and J shed 2 bases, with 18 bases lying between them. As DNA, the CDR3 is TGCGCCAGCAGCTCCAGAGAAGGGACCGGAACCTACGAGCAGTACTTC. The encoded protein is CASSSREGTGTYEQYF.

This clonotype was recorded at least ten times. The rearrangement uses TRBV10-3 and TRBJ1-1; 8 nucleotides align to TRBD1. In germline, CDR1 is ENHRY, CDR2 SYGVKD. The V segment lost 3 bases and the J segment 5 bases; nucleotides outside the gene matches: 8. The CDR3 extends over 15 amino acids. This CDR3 reads CAISEPGQAKTEAFF. The DNA of the CDR3 is TGTGCCATCAGTGAACCGGGACAGGCGAAAACTGAAGCTTTCTTT.

This clonotype was recorded many times. The chain couples TRBV12-3 or TRBV12-4 to TRBJ2-7, with 11 bases identical to TRBD2. V shed 3 bases, J shed 7 bases, and the junction held 11 bases outside the gene matches. The CDR3 extends over 16 amino acids. The CDR3 DNA reads as TGTGCCAGCAGTTTGAGGCTAGCGGGGGGAAGTGATGAGCAGTACTTC. It translates to CASSLRLAGGSDEQYF.

The chain is built from TRBV20-1 and TRBJ1-2; D gene uncertain. From germline, CDR1 is DFQATT and CDR2 SNEGSKA (reference sequence). This CDR3 comprises 13 residues. Trimming pared 2 bases from V and 4 bases from J, leaving 11 bases between. The DNA for the CDR3 is TGCAGTGCTAGATGCACAGAGATCTATGGCTACACCTTC. Its translation is CSARCTEIYGYTF.

In its sample, this clonotype was seen many times. The CDR3 spells CASRADRATHGYTF. In nucleotides, the CDR3 is TGTGCCAGCAGAGCGGACAGGGCGACCCATGGCTACACCTTC. The rearrangement links TRBV6-4 to TRBJ1-2, with TRBD1 matching 8 bases. The junction had 9 bases not matched to a gene; V was cut back by 6 bases and J by 6 bases. The germline V gene has CDR1 MRHNA and CDR2 SNTAGT. The CDR3 contains 14 residues.

This clonotype was picked up a small number of times. This sequence may be a read error, since a much larger clone differs from it by one base. CDR3 bases: TGTGCCAGCAGTTACTCGCGTTCCTTCTACGAGCTGTACTTC. It is translated as CASSYSRSFYELYF. The V and J genes are TRBV6-5 and TRBJ2-7; D is uncertain. This CDR3 is 14 amino acids long. From germline, CDR1 is MNHEY and CDR2 SVGAGI.

In regard to this clonotype: This may come from a read error, since a much larger clone is one base off. The V call is TRBV6-1, the J call TRBJ1-2; D not certain. CDR3 length: 13 amino acids. CDR1 and CDR2 from the germline V gene are MNHNS and SASEGT. CDR3 loop: CVSSPVGLYGYTF. CDR3 in DNA: TGTGTCAGCAGCCCAGTAGGCCTTTATGGCTACACCTTC.

This clonotype was seen at least ten times. The gene calls are TRBV27 and TRBJ1-2; D call uncertain. CDR1 and CDR2 (germline): MNHEY, SMNVEV (reference sequence). This CDR3 is 11 amino acids long. V lost 6 bases and J lost 6, with 8 bases in between. In nucleotides, the CDR3 is TGTGCCAGCAGCAGCGGCGATGGCTACACCTTC. As protein: CASSSGDGYTF.

In its sample, this clonotype was seen a few times. The V gene is TRBV2, the J gene TRBJ2-7; no firm D call. This CDR3 has 13 amino acids. Germline V lookup: CDR1 SNHLY, CDR2 FYNNEI. The ends were cut back, 6 bases at V and 3 bases at J, with 12 bases in the middle. CDR3 coding DNA: TGTGCCAGCAGCCCAGACAACCTCTACGAGCAGTACTTC. This translates into CASSPDNLYEQYF.

The chain links TRBV7-3 to TRBJ1-1, with D possibly matching TRBD1 (5 bases). Trimming removed 2 bases at V and 3 bases at J, with 7 bases between. CDR3 length equals 13 residues. Germline V gene data show CDR1 as SGHTA and CDR2 as FQGTGA. Here the CDR3 reads CASSLLGDTEAFF. CDR3 bases: TGTGCCAGCAGCTTATTAGGGGACACTGAAGCTTTCTTT.

The rearrangement links TRBV6-5 to TRBJ1-5; D is perhaps TRBD1 (5 bases). The length of the CDR3 is 15 residues. Trimming took off 4 bases at V and 9 bases at J, with 19 bases between the two ends. Germline lookup yields CDR1 MNHEY and CDR2 SVGAGI. The CDR3 protein is CASSSLWGHFRPQHF. In DNA, the CDR3 is TGTGCCAGCAGTTCCTTGTGGGGCCACTTTAGGCCCCAGCATTTT.

This clonotype was seen ten or more times. The chain is built from TRBV6-1 and TRBJ1-6, with D unclear. CDR1 and CDR2 from the germline V gene are MNHNS and SASEGT. V dropped 3 bases and J dropped 6 bases, with 6 bases sitting between them. The CDR3 length is 13 residues. CDR3 nucleotide sequence: TGTGCCAGCAGTGATTCGGTTAATTCACCCCTCCACTTT. Translated, it gives CASSDSVNSPLHF.